This entry lists 8 T cell receptor beta chains sequenced from one sample in a study of cytomegalovirus exposure and HLA in healthy donors. 13 Jbeta primers and 60 Vbeta primers were used for the PCR. The repertoire was sequenced with immunoSEQ multiplex PCR; TCRdb's copy has only in-frame clones and lacks some. The sample consists of 180,000 or so clones, roughly 80% of them appearing once. The sequenced material came from PBMCs. These receptors were obtained from a girl aged 5 to 17 in good health and CMV-seropositive.

This clone was recorded once. This chain links TRBV15 with TRBJ2-7; 8 nucleotides match TRBD2. Per the germline V gene, CDR1 is LNHNV and CDR2 is YYDKDF (reference sequence). The junction had 7 bases not matched to a gene; V was cut back by 0 bases and J by 0 bases. The CDR3 consists of 17 residues. CDR3 sequence (DNA): TGTGCCACCAGCAGAGATCAACTAGCGGTAATCTCCTACGAGCAGTACTTC. Its protein is CATSRDQLAVISYEQYF.

The V call is TRBV11-2, the J call TRBJ1-1; tentative D call: TRBD1 (6 bases). The CDR3 contains 15 residues. Germline-derived CDR1 and CDR2 are SGHAT and FQNNGV. With 2 bases removed from V and 5 bases from J, the gap between germline ends came to 15 bases. CDR3 bases: TGTGCCAGCAGCTTAAGTGACACAGGGAAGACTGAAGCTTTCTTT. It translates to CASSLSDTGKTEAFF.

The chain carries TRBV6-5 and TRBJ1-2; the D gene is possibly TRBD1 (6 bases). The V end was cut by 5 bases, the J end by 6 bases, with 13 bases between. This CDR3 contains 13 residues. Germline lookup yields CDR1 MNHEY and CDR2 SVGAGI. The CDR3 here is CASSRPGVDGYTF. The CDR3 DNA sequence: TGTGCCAGCAGTCGGCCAGGGGTGGATGGCTACACCTTC.

This clone turned up a few times. The V call is TRBV15, the J call TRBJ2-5, with 10 bases identical to TRBD1. Germline loops: CDR1 LNHNV, CDR2 YYDKDF (reference sequence). This CDR3 region has 16 residues. J lost 7 bases, V lost 2 bases, and 10 bases had no gene match. As DNA, the CDR3 is TGTGCCACCAGCAGATCCCGGGACAGGGGCGGTGTGACCCAGTACTTC. Its translation: CATSRSRDRGGVTQYF.

The gene calls are TRBV6-5 and TRBJ2-4; 9 positions match TRBD2. Germline lookup yields CDR1 MNHEY and CDR2 SVGAGI. The CDR3 spans 14 residues. With 8 bases clipped from V and 8 bases from J, the junction kept 10 bases outside the gene matches. In nucleotides, the CDR3 is TGTGCCAGCCGACGTAGCGGGAGTATAGACATTCAGTACTTC. This codes for CASRRSGSIDIQYF.

V gene TRBV14 combines with J gene TRBJ2-1, with 7 bases lining up with TRBD2. Germline CDR1 and CDR2: SGHDN and FVKESK. This CDR3 is built from 17 residues. J gave up 12 bases and V 1 base, and 18 bases lay outside the gene matches. The CDR3: CASSQGVVRLAPPRQFF. The CDR3 DNA sequence: TGTGCCAGCAGCCAAGGAGTGGTTAGACTAGCACCTCCTCGGCAGTTCTTC.

V is TRBV10-3 and J is TRBJ2-5; TRBD2 matches 10 bases. CDR3 length: 14 amino acids. Germline V gene lookup returns CDR1 ENHRY and CDR2 SYGVKD. The V gene end was trimmed by 4 bases and the J gene end by 2 bases; junction bases not matched to a gene: 1. CDR3 bases: TGTGCCATCAGTGGGACTAGCGGACAAGAGACCCAGTACTTC. It encodes CAISGTSGQETQYF.

This clone was counted a few times. The chain has TRBV6-6 and TRBJ2-7, with a tentative D call TRBD1 (5 bases). Germline-derived CDR1 and CDR2 are MNHNY and SVGAGI (reference sequence). The CDR3 totals 14 residues. Trimming left V 6 bases short and J 2 bases short, with 14 bases between. CDR3 bases: TGTGCCAGCAGGGACACGGCGACCACCTACGAGCAGTACTTC. Protein product: CASRDTATTYEQYF.